A selection of T cell receptor beta chains follows, all from one sample in a study of blood T cell repertoires in COVID-19. Sequencing used immunoSEQ multiplex PCR; TCRdb keeps in-frame clones, though not all of them. The table records roughly 250,000 clones, around 82% of them present only once. Sequences were obtained from peripheral blood. These receptor sequences come from a human donor with COVID-19, enrolled during active disease. The donor label of this sample is uncertain. CDR3s include the opening cysteine and the closing phenylalanine or tryptophan. Each record gives: clone size, V gene, D gene, J gene, CDR3 protein, CDR3 DNA. The D gene is left open where the match is weak. Some rows have no size entry. The others give once, few or many, or a class for an expanded clone.

>NA|TRBV19|NA|TRBJ1-1
CASSFQGTEAFF
TGTGCCAGTAGTTTCCAGGGAACTGAAGCTTTCTTT
>NA|TRBV4-3|NA|TRBJ2-6
CASGPRGTGANVLTF
TGCGCCAGCGGACCCAGGGGAACTGGGGCCAACGTCCTGACTTTC
>NA|TRBV19|TRBD1|TRBJ2-7
CASRGGSGTGGSYEQYF
TGTGCCAGTAGAGGCGGGTCCGGGACAGGGGGCTCCTACGAGCAGTACTTC
>NA|TRBV5-4|TRBD2|TRBJ2-3
CASSSQRDLSTDTQYF
TGTGCCAGCAGCTCTCAGCGGGATCTGAGCACAGATACGCAGTATTTT
>NA|TRBV9|NA|TRBJ2-1
CASSPGGSGVGYNEQFF
TGTGCCAGCAGCCCCGGGGGTAGCGGCGTGGGTTACAATGAGCAGTTCTTC
>few|TRBV9|NA|TRBJ1-4
CASSVARAANEKLFF
TGTGCCAGCAGCGTAGCCAGGGCAGCTAATGAAAAACTGTTTTTT
>NA|TRBV7-2|NA|TRBJ1-1
CASSPHAGTEAFF
TGTGCCAGCAGCCCCCACGCCGGCACTGAAGCTTTCTTT
>few|TRBV7-2|TRBD2|TRBJ2-7
CASSFREGGVWGSYEQYF
TGTGCCAGCAGCTTTCGGGAGGGAGGTGTTTGGGGGTCCTACGAGCAGTACTTC
>few|TRBV7-9|NA|TRBJ1-2
CASSFGGNYGYTF
TGTGCCAGCAGCTTCGGGGGTAACTATGGCTACACCTTC
>many|TRBV6-5|TRBD1|TRBJ2-1
CASGGTGPYNEQFF
TGTGCCAGCGGAGGGACAGGTCCCTACAATGAGCAGTTCTTC